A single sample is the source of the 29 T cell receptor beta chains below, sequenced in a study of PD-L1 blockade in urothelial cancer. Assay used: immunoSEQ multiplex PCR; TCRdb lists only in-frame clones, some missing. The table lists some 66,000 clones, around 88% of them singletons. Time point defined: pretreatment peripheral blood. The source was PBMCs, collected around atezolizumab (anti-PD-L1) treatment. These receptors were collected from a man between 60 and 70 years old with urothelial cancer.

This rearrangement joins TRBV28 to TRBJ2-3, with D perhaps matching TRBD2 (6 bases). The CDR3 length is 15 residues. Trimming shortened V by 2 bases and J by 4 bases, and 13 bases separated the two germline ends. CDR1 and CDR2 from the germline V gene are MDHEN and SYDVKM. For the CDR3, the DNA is TGTGCCAGCAGTTTAATGTCCACTAGCCCAGATACGCAGTATTTT. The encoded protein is CASSLMSTSPDTQYF.

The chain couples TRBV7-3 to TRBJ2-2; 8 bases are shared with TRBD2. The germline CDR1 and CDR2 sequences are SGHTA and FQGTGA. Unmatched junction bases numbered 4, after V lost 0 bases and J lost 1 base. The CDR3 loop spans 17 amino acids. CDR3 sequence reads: CASSLTGGGMNTGELFF. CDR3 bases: TGTGCCAGCAGCTTAACAGGCGGGGGGATGAACACCGGGGAGCTGTTTTTT.

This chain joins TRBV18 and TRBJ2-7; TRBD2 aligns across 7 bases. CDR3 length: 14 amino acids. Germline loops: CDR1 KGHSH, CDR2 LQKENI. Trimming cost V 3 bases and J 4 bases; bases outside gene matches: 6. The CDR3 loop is CASSPSRETYEQYF. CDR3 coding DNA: TGTGCCAGCTCACCTTCGCGGGAGACTTACGAGCAGTACTTC. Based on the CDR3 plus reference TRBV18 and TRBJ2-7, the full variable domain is NAGVMQNPRHLVRRRGQEARLRCSPMKGHSHVYWYRQLPEEGLKFMVYLQKENIIDESGMPKERFSAEFPKEGPSILRIQQVVRGDSAAYFCASSPSRETYEQYFGPGTRLTVT.

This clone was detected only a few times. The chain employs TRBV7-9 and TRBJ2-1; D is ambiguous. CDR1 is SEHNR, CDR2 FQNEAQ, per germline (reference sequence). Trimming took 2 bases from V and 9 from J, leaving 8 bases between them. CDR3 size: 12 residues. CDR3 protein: CASSLIVREQFF. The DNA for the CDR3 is TGTGCCAGCAGCTTAATCGTGCGTGAGCAGTTCTTC.

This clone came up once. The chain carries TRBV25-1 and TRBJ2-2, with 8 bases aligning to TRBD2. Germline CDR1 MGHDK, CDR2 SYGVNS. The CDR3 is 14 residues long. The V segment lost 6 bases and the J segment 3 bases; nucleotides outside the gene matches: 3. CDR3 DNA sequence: TGTGCCAGCAGGGGACTAGTGGACACCGGGGAGCTGTTTTTT. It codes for CASRGLVDTGELFF.

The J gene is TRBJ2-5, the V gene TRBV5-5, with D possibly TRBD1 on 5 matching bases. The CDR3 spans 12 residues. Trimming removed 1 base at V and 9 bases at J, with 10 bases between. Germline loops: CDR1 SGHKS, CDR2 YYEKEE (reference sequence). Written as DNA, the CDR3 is TGTGCCAGCAGCTTGCAGGGAAATGCCCAGTACTTC. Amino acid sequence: CASSLQGNAQYF.

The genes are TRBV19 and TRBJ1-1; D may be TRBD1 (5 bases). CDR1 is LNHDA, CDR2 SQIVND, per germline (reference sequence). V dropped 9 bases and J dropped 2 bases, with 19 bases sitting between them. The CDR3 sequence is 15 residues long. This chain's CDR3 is CASKLGQIYNTEAFF. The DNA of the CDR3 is TGTGCCAGCAAACTCGGACAAATCTATAACACTGAAGCTTTCTTT.

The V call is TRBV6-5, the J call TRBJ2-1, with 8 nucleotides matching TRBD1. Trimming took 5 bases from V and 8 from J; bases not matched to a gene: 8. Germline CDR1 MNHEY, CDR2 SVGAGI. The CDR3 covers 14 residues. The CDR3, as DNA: TGTGCCAGCAGTACCCAGACAGGGGTCTATGAGCAGTTCTTC. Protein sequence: CASSTQTGVYEQFF.

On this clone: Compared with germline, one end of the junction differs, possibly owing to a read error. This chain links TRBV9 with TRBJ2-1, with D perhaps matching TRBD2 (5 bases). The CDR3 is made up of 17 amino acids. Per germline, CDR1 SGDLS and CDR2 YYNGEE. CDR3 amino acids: CVSSVGGYGVSYNEQFF. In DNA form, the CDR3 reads TGTGTCAGCAGCGTAGGCGGCTACGGGGTTTCCTACAATGAGCAGTTCTTC. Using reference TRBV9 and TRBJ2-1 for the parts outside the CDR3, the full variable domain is DSGVTQTPKHLITATGQRVTLRCSPRSGDLSVYWYQQSLDQGLQFLIQYYNGEERAKGNILERFSAQQFPDLHSELNLSSLELGDSALYFCVSSVGGYGVSYNEQFFGPGTRLTVL.

The CDR3 DNA reads TGTGCCAGCAGTGAGGGACTAGCGGGGGGGCCGAAGTATGAGACCCAGTACTTC. Translated: CASSEGLAGGPKYETQYF. The rearrangement joins TRBV6-1 to TRBJ2-5; TRBD2 aligns across 16 bases. J gave up 5 bases and V 3 bases, and 9 bases lay outside the gene matches. Germline CDR1 reads MNHNS; CDR2 reads SASEGT. The CDR3 is made up of 18 amino acids.

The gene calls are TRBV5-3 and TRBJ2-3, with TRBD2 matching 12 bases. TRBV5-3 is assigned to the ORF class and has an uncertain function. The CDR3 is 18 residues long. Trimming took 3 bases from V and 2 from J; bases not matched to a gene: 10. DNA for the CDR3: TGTGCCAGAAGCTATACCCTGGGACTAGCGGGCCCCACAGATACGCAGTATTTT. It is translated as CARSYTLGLAGPTDTQYF.

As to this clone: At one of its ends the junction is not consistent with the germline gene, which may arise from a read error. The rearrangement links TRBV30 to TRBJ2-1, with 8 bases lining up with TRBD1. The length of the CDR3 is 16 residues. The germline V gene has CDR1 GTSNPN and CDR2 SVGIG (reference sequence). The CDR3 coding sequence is TGTGCCTGGGAACACGACAGGGGACCAACCTACGATGAGCAGTTCTTC. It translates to CAWEHDRGPTYDEQFF.

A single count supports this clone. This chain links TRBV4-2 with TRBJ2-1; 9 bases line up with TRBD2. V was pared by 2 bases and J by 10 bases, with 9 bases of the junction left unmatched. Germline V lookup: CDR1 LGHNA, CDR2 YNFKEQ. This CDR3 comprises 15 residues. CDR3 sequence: CASSQTRGGALEQFF. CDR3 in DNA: TGTGCCAGCAGCCAAACCCGCGGGGGGGCCTTGGAGCAGTTCTTC.

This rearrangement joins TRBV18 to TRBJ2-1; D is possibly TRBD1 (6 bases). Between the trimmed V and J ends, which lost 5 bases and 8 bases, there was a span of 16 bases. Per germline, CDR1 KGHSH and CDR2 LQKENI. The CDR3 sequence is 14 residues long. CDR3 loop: CASSKAGALDEQFF. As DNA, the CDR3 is TGTGCCAGCTCAAAGGCAGGGGCGCTGGATGAGCAGTTCTTC.

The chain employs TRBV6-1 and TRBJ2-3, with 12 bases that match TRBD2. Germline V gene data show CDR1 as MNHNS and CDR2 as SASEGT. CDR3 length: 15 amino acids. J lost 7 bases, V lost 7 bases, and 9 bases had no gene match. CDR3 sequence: CASTQTSGGSNTQYF. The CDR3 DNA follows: TGTGCCAGCACCCAGACTAGCGGGGGCTCCAATACGCAGTATTTT.

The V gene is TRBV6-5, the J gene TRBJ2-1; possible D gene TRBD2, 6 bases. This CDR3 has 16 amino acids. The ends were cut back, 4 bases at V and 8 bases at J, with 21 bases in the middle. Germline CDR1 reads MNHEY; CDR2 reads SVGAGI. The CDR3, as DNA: TGTGCCAGCAGTTTCACCGGGACTCCCGACGTGGATGAGCAGTTCTTC. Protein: CASSFTGTPDVDEQFF.

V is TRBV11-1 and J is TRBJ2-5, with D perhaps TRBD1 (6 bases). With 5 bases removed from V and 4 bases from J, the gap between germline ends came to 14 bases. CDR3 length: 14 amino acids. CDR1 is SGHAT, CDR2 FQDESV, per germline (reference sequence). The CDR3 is CASSPGPRGETQYF. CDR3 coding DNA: TGTGCCAGCAGCCCGGGACCCAGGGGAGAGACCCAGTACTTC.

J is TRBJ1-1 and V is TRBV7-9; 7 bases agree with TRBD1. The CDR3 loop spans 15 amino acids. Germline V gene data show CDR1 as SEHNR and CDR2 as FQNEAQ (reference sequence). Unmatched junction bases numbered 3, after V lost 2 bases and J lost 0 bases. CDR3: CASSLRGGMNTEAFF. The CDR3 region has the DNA TGTGCCAGCAGCTTACGAGGGGGCATGAACACTGAAGCTTTCTTT.

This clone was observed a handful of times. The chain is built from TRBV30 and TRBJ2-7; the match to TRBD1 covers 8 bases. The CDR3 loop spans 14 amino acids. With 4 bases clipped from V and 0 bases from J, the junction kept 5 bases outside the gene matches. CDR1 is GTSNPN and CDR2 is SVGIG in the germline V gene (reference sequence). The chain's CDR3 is CAWTYRGSSYEQYF. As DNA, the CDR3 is TGTGCCTGGACCTACAGGGGGAGCTCCTACGAGCAGTACTTC.

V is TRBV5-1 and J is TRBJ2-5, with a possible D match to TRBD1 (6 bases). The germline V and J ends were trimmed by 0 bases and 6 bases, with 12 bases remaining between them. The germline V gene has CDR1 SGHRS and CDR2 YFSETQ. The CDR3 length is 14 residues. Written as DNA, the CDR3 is TGCGCCAGCAGCTTGGTGATGCAGGGGAAGACCCAGTACTTC. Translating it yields CASSLVMQGKTQYF. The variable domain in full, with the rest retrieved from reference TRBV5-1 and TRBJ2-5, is KAGVTQTPRYLIKTRGQQVTLSCSPISGHRSVSWYQQTPGQGLQFLFEYFSETQRNKGNFPGRFSGRQFSNSRSEMNVSTLELGDSALYLCASSLVMQGKTQYFGPGTRLLVL.

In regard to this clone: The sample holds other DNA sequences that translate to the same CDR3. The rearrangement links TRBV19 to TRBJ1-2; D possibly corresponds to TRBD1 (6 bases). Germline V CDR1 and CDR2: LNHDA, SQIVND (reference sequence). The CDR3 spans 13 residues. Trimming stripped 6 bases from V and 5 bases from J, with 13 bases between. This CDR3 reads CASRLTGNYGYTF. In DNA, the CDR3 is TGTGCCAGTAGACTTACAGGGAATTATGGCTACACCTTC.

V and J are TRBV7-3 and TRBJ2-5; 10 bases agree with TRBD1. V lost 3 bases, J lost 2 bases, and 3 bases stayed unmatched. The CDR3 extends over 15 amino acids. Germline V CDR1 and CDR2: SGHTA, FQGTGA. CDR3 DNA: TGTGCCAGCAGCTTGACAGGGGGCCCTCAAGAGACCCAGTACTTC. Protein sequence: CASSLTGGPQETQYF.

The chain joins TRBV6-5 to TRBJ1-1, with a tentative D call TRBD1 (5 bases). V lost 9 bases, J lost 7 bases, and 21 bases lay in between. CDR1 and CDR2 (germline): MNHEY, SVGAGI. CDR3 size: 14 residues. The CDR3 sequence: CASSRPPGGYEAFF. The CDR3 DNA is TGTGCCAGTTCGAGACCACCGGGGGGATATGAAGCTTTCTTT.

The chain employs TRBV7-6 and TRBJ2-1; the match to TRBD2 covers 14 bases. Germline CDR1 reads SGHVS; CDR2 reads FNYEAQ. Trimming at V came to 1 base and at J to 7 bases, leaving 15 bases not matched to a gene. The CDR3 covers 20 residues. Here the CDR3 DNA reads TGTGCCAGCAGCTTAGTCGGACTAGCGGGGGGAAACTATCTTTGGAATGAGCAGTTCTTC. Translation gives CASSLVGLAGGNYLWNEQFF.

The CDR3 DNA sequence: TGCGCCAGCAGTCAATCGAGTCGGTCAGGGGCCGATTCTAATGAAAAACTGTTTTTT. This encodes CASSQSSRSGADSNEKLFF. The chain is built from TRBV23-1 and TRBJ1-4, with a possible D match to TRBD1 (6 bases). TRBV23-1 is placed among ORFs of uncertain function. Trimming took off 0 bases at V and 3 bases at J, with 20 bases between the two ends. The CDR3 contains 19 residues.

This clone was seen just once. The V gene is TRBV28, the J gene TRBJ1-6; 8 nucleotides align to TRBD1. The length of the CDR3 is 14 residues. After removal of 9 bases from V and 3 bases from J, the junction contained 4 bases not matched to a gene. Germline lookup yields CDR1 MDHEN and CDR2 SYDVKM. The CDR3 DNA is TGTGCCAGTCTAACAGGGGGCTATAATTCACCCCTCCACTTT. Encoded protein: CASLTGGYNSPLHF.

The CDR3 DNA follows: TGCGCCAGCAGCTTGGCCGTTGGGGGCGAGGGTTCACCCCTCCACTTT. Its translation is CASSLAVGGEGSPLHF. The V call is TRBV5-1, the J call TRBJ1-6; TRBD1 might be the D (6 bases). This CDR3 is built from 16 residues. CDR1 and CDR2 (germline): SGHRS, YFSETQ. V dropped 0 bases and J dropped 9 bases, with 16 bases sitting between them. The variable domain in full, with the rest retrieved from reference TRBV5-1 and TRBJ1-6, is KAGVTQTPRYLIKTRGQQVTLSCSPISGHRSVSWYQQTPGQGLQFLFEYFSETQRNKGNFPGRFSGRQFSNSRSEMNVSTLELGDSALYLCASSLAVGGEGSPLHFGNGTRLTVT.

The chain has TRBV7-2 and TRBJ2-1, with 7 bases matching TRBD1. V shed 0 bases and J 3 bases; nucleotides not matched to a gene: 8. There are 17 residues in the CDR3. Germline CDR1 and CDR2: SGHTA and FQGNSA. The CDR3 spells CASSLADFSGGYNEQFF. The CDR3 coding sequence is TGTGCCAGCAGCTTAGCCGACTTTTCAGGGGGCTACAATGAGCAGTTCTTC. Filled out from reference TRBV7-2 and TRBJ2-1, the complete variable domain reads GAGVSQSPSNKVTEKGKDVELRCDPISGHTALYWYRQSLGQGLEFLIYFQGNSAPDKSGLPSDRFSAERTGGSVSTLTIQRTQQEDSAVYLCASSLADFSGGYNEQFFGPGTRLTVL.

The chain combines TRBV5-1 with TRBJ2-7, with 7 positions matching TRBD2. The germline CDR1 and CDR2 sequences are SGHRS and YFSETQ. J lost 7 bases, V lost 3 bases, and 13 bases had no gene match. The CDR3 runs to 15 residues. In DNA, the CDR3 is TGCGCCAGCAGCTACGGAGTAGCGGGCCCGGGGGAGCAGTACTTC. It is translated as CASSYGVAGPGEQYF.